Listed below are T cell receptor beta chains from one sample, sequenced in a study of T-cell reconstitution after alpha-beta-depleted transplantation in children. TCRdb independently ran MiXCR on the PCR reads; one entry per CDR3 protein. The data hold 220,000 or so distinct CDR3 sequences, with less than 9% observed a single time. Sequenced here: PBMCs, mostly from graft donor cells, sampled 180 days after TCRalphabeta/CD19-depleted stem cell transplant. Every receptor here comes from a male patient younger than 18 who had a stem cell transplant for acute lymphoblastic leukemia, so the T cells may come from the graft donor. The CDR3 runs from the conserved cysteine through the conserved F or W. The D gene is left open where the match is weak. Rows may omit the clone size; those that give it use once, few, many or a size class.

d_gene | abundance | j_gene | v_gene | CDR3nt | CDR3aa
TRBD1 | many | TRBJ2-7 | TRBV2 | TGTGCCAGCAGTGAAGAGAGGACAGGGGTTTACGAGCAGTACTTC | CASSEERTGVYEQYF
NA | many | TRBJ2-7 | TRBV11-2 | TGTGCCAGCAGCTTCTTCCCGAATCCCTACGAGCAGTACTTC | CASSFFPNPYEQYF
TRBD1 | many | TRBJ2-7 | TRBV25-1 | TGTGCTACCAGGGGGTCCAGCTCCTACGAGCAGTACTTC | CATRGSSSYEQYF
NA | many | TRBJ2-1 | TRBV25-1 | TGTGCCAGCAGTGAACTAGTAAATGAGCAGTTCTTC | CASSELVNEQFF
NA | many | TRBJ2-3 | TRBV9 | TGTGCCAGCAGCCCCATTGGAGGAAACGACGGCACAGATACGCAGTATTTT | CASSPIGGNDGTDTQYF
NA | many | TRBJ2-5 | TRBV12-3/TRBV12-4 | TGTGCCAGCAGTCCCTGGGCGGGTGGGCATGAGACCCAGTACTTC | CASSPWAGGHETQYF
TRBD1 | NA | TRBJ2-1 | TRBV11-3 | TGTGCCAGCAGCCACCTCCAGGGGGAAAATCGGGATGAGCAGTTCTTC | CASSHLQGENRDEQFF
TRBD2 | few | TRBJ2-3 | TRBV11-2 | TGTGCCAGCAGCCCCTTAGCGGGAGAAGAGTATACGCAGTATTTT | CASSPLAGEEYTQYF
NA | many | TRBJ2-1 | TRBV19 | TGTGCCAGTAGTGCCCGAATGGGGTCTTTAAACAATGAGCAGTTCTTC | CASSARMGSLNNEQFF
TRBD1 | many | TRBJ2-7 | TRBV29-1 | TGCAGCGTTTCCCGACAGGGTCCAAGGTACGAGCAGTACTTC | CSVSRQGPRYEQYF
NA | many | TRBJ2-3 | TRBV20-1 | TGCAGTGCTAGAGAATGGCCAGATACGCAGTATTTT | CSAREWPDTQYF
TRBD1 | many | TRBJ1-2 | TRBV11-2 | TGTGCCAGCAGCTTAGCAGGGGGACCACGGCTTTACTATGGCTACACCTTC | CASSLAGGPRLYYGYTF
NA | many | TRBJ2-3 | TRBV7-2 | TGTGCCAGCAGCTTCGGAGTGGGCCCCCGCACAGATACGCAGTATTTT | CASSFGVGPRTDTQYF
NA | many | TRBJ2-2 | TRBV4-3 | TGCGCCAGCAGCCAAGATCACGGGGGCAGGACCGGGGAGCTGTTTTTT | CASSQDHGGRTGELFF
NA | many | TRBJ2-7 | TRBV20-1 | TGCAGTGCTAGGGCAGGGGTCAACTACGAGCAGTACTTC | CSARAGVNYEQYF
NA | many | TRBJ1-4 | TRBV3-2 | TGTGCCAGCAGCCGGGATGTAGCTAATGAAAAACTGTTTTTT | CASSRDVANEKLFF
TRBD1 | few | TRBJ1-1 | TRBV20-1 | TGCAGTGCTAGCAGGGACAGGGGCACTGAAGCTTTCTTT | CSASRDRGTEAFF
NA | many | TRBJ1-5 | TRBV20-1 | TGCAGTGCTACAGTTTCCAATCAGCCCCAGCATTTT | CSATVSNQPQHF
TRBD2 | NA | TRBJ2-7 | TRBV7-9 | TGTGCCAGCAGCTTACTGGCGGGGGGGCGGGACGAGCAGTACTTC | CASSLLAGGRDEQYF
NA | many | TRBJ2-2 | TRBV19 | TGTGCCAGTAGCCGGACCGGACCGCCCCGGACGAACACCGGGGAGCTGTTTTTT | CASSRTGPPRTNTGELFF
NA | many | TRBJ2-5 | TRBV20-1 | TGCAGTGCCATTCCGCAGGGGGGCAACCAAGAGACCCAGTACTTC | CSAIPQGGNQETQYF
TRBD2 | many | TRBJ2-4 | TRBV20-1 | TGCAGTGCTAGCCGGACTAGCGGGGGGCCCATAGCCAAAAACATTCAGTACTTC | CSASRTSGGPIAKNIQYF
NA | NA | TRBJ2-7 | TRBV3-1 | TGTGCCAGCAGCCATGGCAGGGGTCGGTACTACGAGCAGTACTTC | CASSHGRGRYYEQYF
TRBD1 | many | TRBJ2-7 | TRBV28 | TGTGCCAGCAGTCCCCTGTCCGGGGACAGGGGAACCTACGAGCAGTACTTC | CASSPLSGDRGTYEQYF
TRBD2 | many | TRBJ2-2 | TRBV6-5 | TGTGCCAGCAGCCGTCGACTAGCGGGGGGGGGCGGGGAGCTGTTTTTT | CASSRRLAGGGGELFF
TRBD2 | many | TRBJ2-3 | TRBV5-1 | TGCGCCAGCAGCTTGGCCGACGGGAGGGCAGATACGCAGTATTTT | CASSLADGRADTQYF
NA | many | TRBJ2-7 | TRBV3-1 | TGTGCCAGCAGCCAAGTCGGGTTCAACGAGCAGTACTTC | CASSQVGFNEQYF
TRBD1 | many | TRBJ2-1 | TRBV10-3 | TGTGCCATCAGCTACAGGGGTAGCAATTACAATGAGCAGTTCTTC | CAISYRGSNYNEQFF
NA | NA | TRBJ1-2 | TRBV11-2 | TGTGCCAGCAGCTTAGGGGGACGTAGGTCCGCTTATGGCTACACCTTC | CASSLGGRRSAYGYTF
NA | many | TRBJ2-7 | TRBV4-1 | TGCGCCAGCAGCACGTCACAGGAGTACGAGCAGTACTTC | CASSTSQEYEQYF
NA | few | TRBJ1-5 | TRBV18 | TGTGCCAGCTCACCCGCGGGGGGTTTCCAGCCCCAGCATTTT | CASSPAGGFQPQHF
NA | many | TRBJ2-3 | TRBV4-1 | TGCGCCAGCAGCCAAGGAGAGAGAACTAGCACAGATACGCAGTATTTT | CASSQGERTSTDTQYF
TRBD1 | many | TRBJ1-5 | TRBV28 | TGTGCCAGTGGGGACAGTTATCAGCCCCAGCATTTT | CASGDSYQPQHF